These 24 T cell receptor beta chains were sequenced from one sample in a study of graft-versus-host responses after intestinal transplantation. Graft specimens yielded both intraepithelial and lamina propria lymphocytes. Method: immunoSEQ multiplex PCR; TCRdb's copy keeps in-frame clones and lacks some. Of approximately 37,000 clones listed, 87% are singletons. The sample in question was ileum tissue, obtained about 200 days after intestinal transplant. Receptors were obtained from a human patient who received an intestinal transplant, so some T cells may come from the graft donor.

The chain recombines TRBV7-2 with TRBJ2-1; 10 bases line up with TRBD2. Trimming at V came to 5 bases and at J to 7 bases, leaving 8 bases not matched to a gene. The CDR3 loop spans 15 amino acids. The V gene's germline CDR1 is SGHTA and CDR2 FQGNSA. The DNA of the CDR3 is TGTGCCAGCAGCCCCAGAGCGGGGGGGGCTAATGAGCAGTTCTTC. Its protein product is CASSPRAGGANEQFF. Looking up the rest from reference TRBV7-2 and TRBJ2-1 gives the full variable domain: GAGVSQSPSNKVTEKGKDVELRCDPISGHTALYWYRQSLGQGLEFLIYFQGNSAPDKSGLPSDRFSAERTGGSVSTLTIQRTQQEDSAVYLCASSPRAGGANEQFFGPGTRLTVL.

The gene calls are TRBV7-2 and TRBJ2-3, with D unclear. With 5 bases removed from V and 0 bases from J, the gap between germline ends came to 3 bases. In germline, CDR1 is SGHTA, CDR2 FQGNSA. This CDR3 spans 12 amino acids. CDR3 DNA sequence: TGTGCCAGCAGCCAAAGCACAGATACGCAGTATTTT. Its translation is CASSQSTDTQYF.

This chain links TRBV19 with TRBJ2-2, with 8 bases matching TRBD1. V lost 3 bases and J lost 6; bases outside the gene matches: 3. The CDR3 sequence is 14 residues long. CDR1 and CDR2 from the germline V gene are LNHDA and SQIVND (reference sequence). Here the CDR3 DNA reads TGTGCCAGTAGTATCGAACAGGGGGCCGGGGAGCTGTTTTTT. The encoded protein is CASSIEQGAGELFF.

This chain links TRBV6-5 with TRBJ2-3; 8 positions match TRBD2. Trimming removed 0 bases from V and 5 bases from J; junction bases left unmatched: 1. The CDR3 consists of 14 residues. Germline CDR1 MNHEY, CDR2 SVGAGI. This CDR3 reads CASSYSLAGDTQYF. CDR3 DNA sequence: TGTGCCAGCAGTTACTCTCTAGCGGGAGATACGCAGTATTTT.

V gene TRBV19 combines with J gene TRBJ2-7, with D perhaps matching TRBD1 (6 bases). The length of the CDR3 is 13 residues. Germline V CDR1 and CDR2: LNHDA, SQIVND (reference sequence). V lost 4 bases and J 0 bases, leaving 7 bases between the germline ends. The CDR3 DNA reads as TGTGCCAGTAGTACAGGGGTCTCCTACGAGCAGTACTTC. Protein product: CASSTGVSYEQYF.

This clone was counted a single time. The genes are TRBV5-8 and TRBJ1-4; TRBD1 agrees at 9 bases. Germline CDR1 is SGHTS and CDR2 is YDEGEE. Trimming at V came to 7 bases and at J to 6 bases, leaving 7 bases not matched to a gene. CDR3 length: 14 residues. This CDR3 reads CASRTRTGDEKLFF. In nucleotides, the CDR3 is TGTGCCAGCCGTACGAGGACAGGGGATGAAAAACTGTTTTTT. Based on the CDR3 plus reference TRBV5-8 and TRBJ1-4, the full variable domain is EAGVTQSPTHLIKTRGQQATLRCSPISGHTSVYWYQQALGLGLQFLLWYDEGEERNRGNFPPRFSGRQFPNYSSELNVNALELEDSALYLCASRTRTGDEKLFFGSGTQLSVL.

This chain uses TRBV6-1 with TRBJ2-7; D is ambiguous. CDR3 length equals 16 residues. The ends were cut back, 0 bases at V and 1 base at J, with 13 bases in the middle. CDR1 and CDR2 from the germline V gene are MNHNS and SASEGT. The CDR3 protein is CASSEAWVGASYEQYF. In nucleotides, the CDR3 is TGTGCCAGCAGTGAAGCTTGGGTGGGTGCATCCTACGAGCAGTACTTC.

This rearrangement joins TRBV5-1 to TRBJ2-7; TRBD1 agrees at 7 bases. This CDR3 spans 14 amino acids. The germline gives CDR1 SGHRS, CDR2 YFSETQ. J was trimmed by 0 bases and V by 5 bases; bases with no gene match: 5. The CDR3 DNA reads TGCGCCAGCAGTTCAAACAGGGGCTCCTACGAGCAGTACTTC. This translates into CASSSNRGSYEQYF.

This clone was seen just once. The chain has TRBV27 and TRBJ2-2, with D maybe TRBD2 (7 bases). This CDR3 spans 15 amino acids. V shed 2 bases and J shed 3 bases, with 10 bases lying between them. CDR1 and CDR2 (germline): MNHEY, SMNVEV (reference sequence). CDR3 amino acids: CASSLRGAYTGELFF. For the CDR3, the DNA is TGTGCCAGCAGTTTACGGGGGGCCTACACCGGGGAGCTGTTTTTT.

The gene calls are TRBV27 and TRBJ2-6; D not resolved. Trimming took 6 bases from V and 4 from J, leaving 13 bases between them. The V gene's germline CDR1 is MNHEY and CDR2 SMNVEV (reference sequence). CDR3 length equals 15 residues. The CDR3 DNA sequence: TGTGCCAGCAGCTGGAAATGGGTGGGGGCCAACGTCCTGACTTTC. Protein sequence: CASSWKWVGANVLTF.

The DNA of the CDR3 is TGTGCCACCAGCACCTCGGGGCCAACACTCGTCGAGCAGTACTTC. It encodes CATSTSGPTLVEQYF. The chain is built from TRBV15 and TRBJ2-7; the D gene could be TRBD1 or TRBD2 (5 bases each). V was clipped by 4 bases and J by 6 bases, with 19 bases between them. Looked up from germline, CDR1 is LNHNV and CDR2 is YYDKDF (reference sequence). The CDR3 covers 15 residues.

The V and J genes are TRBV2 and TRBJ2-5; maybe TRBD2 (6 bases). Near its end, the DNA agrees better with TRBJ2-7, so the J call may be wrong. Germline CDR1 and CDR2: SNHLY and FYNNEI. The CDR3 has 13 residues. CDR3 in amino acids: CASRDQGGHEQYF. The DNA of the CDR3 is TGTGCCAGCAGAGATCAGGGAGGCCACGAGCAGTACTTC.

V and J are TRBV5-1 and TRBJ2-7; D ambiguous. Between the trimmed V and J ends, which lost 2 bases and 3 bases, there was a span of 12 bases. The V gene's germline CDR1 is SGHRS and CDR2 YFSETQ. The CDR3 totals 14 residues. This chain's CDR3 is CASSFDSYHYEQYF. In DNA, the CDR3 is TGCGCCAGCAGCTTTGACTCCTACCACTACGAGCAGTACTTC.

The chain recombines TRBV6-5 with TRBJ2-7, with 11 bases that match TRBD2. The J call may be faulty, since TRBJ2-1 better matches the DNA end. CDR1 and CDR2 (germline): MNHEY, SVGAGI. The CDR3 contains 16 residues. The CDR3 DNA reads TGTGCCAGCAGTTACCCCGCGACTAGCGGGGTGCATGAGCAGTTCTTC. As protein: CASSYPATSGVHEQFF.

This sequence joins TRBV28 and TRBJ1-2; 8 bases agree with TRBD1. The V segment lost 3 bases and the J segment 2 bases; nucleotides outside the gene matches: 5. Germline V gene lookup returns CDR1 MDHEN and CDR2 SYDVKM. CDR3 size: 15 residues. CDR3 residues: CASSFSRTGNYGYTF. CDR3 DNA: TGTGCCAGCAGTTTCTCTCGGACAGGGAACTATGGCTACACCTTC.

This clone was seen a single time. The V gene is TRBV10-3, the J gene TRBJ2-1; 13 bases map to TRBD2. This CDR3 has 16 amino acids. Germline CDR1 ENHRY, CDR2 SYGVKD. The J segment lost 8 bases and the V segment lost 6 bases, leaving 10 bases of the junction unmatched. CDR3 loop: CAIRGLAGDSPDEQFF. The CDR3 coding sequence is TGTGCCATCAGAGGACTAGCGGGAGATAGTCCGGATGAGCAGTTCTTC.

The chain carries TRBV4-2 and TRBJ2-7; no clear D gene. Germline V lookup: CDR1 LGHNA, CDR2 YNFKEQ. Trimming removed 0 bases from V and 4 bases from J, with 10 bases in between. CDR3 length: 14 amino acids. Here the CDR3 DNA reads TGTGCCAGCAGCCAAGAGTCCAGCGAATACGAGCAGTACTTC. Its protein is CASSQESSEYEQYF.

The chain uses TRBV14 and TRBJ2-5; 7 bases line up with TRBD1. V shed 6 bases, J shed 9 bases, and the junction held 4 bases outside the gene matches. This CDR3 has 11 amino acids. The V gene's germline CDR1 is SGHDN and CDR2 FVKESK. In DNA, the CDR3 is TGTGCCAGCAGAGGGACAGCGGCCCAGTACTTC. Amino acids: CASRGTAAQYF. Combining the CDR3 with reference TRBV14 and TRBJ2-5 gives the whole variable domain EAGVTQFPSHSVIEKGQTVTLRCDPISGHDNLYWYRRVMGKEIKFLLHFVKESKQDESGMPNNRFLAERTGGTYSTLKVQPAELEDSGVYFCASRGTAAQYFGPGTRLLVL.

V and J are TRBV19 and TRBJ1-1; D is uncertain. Germline CDR1 and CDR2: LNHDA and SQIVND (reference sequence). The CDR3 contains 13 residues. Trimming cost V 5 bases and J 2 bases, with 9 bases left between them. CDR3: CASSLRFNTEAFF. CDR3 DNA sequence: TGTGCCAGTAGTTTACGATTTAACACTGAAGCTTTCTTT.

The V call is TRBV5-6, the J call TRBJ2-7; 8 nucleotides match TRBD2. This CDR3 region has 14 residues. With 0 bases clipped from V and 5 bases from J, the junction kept 4 bases outside the gene matches. Germline CDR1 reads SGHDT; CDR2 reads YYEEEE. In nucleotides, the CDR3 is TGTGCCAGCAGCTTGGCCGTCGGGGGGGACGAGCAGTACTTC. Translating it yields CASSLAVGGDEQYF.

This rearrangement joins TRBV29-1 to TRBJ1-1; D unresolved. From germline, CDR1 is SQVTM and CDR2 ANQGSEA. The CDR3 is 14 amino acids. Deletions cut 6 bases from V and 1 base from J, with 15 bases between. CDR3 in amino acids: CSVEGTQKNTEAFF. The CDR3 nucleotides read TGCAGCGTCGAGGGTACCCAAAAGAACACTGAAGCTTTCTTT.

The CDR3 DNA reads TGTGCCAGCAGCAGGGAGGATCAGCCCCAGCATTTT. Its protein is CASSREDQPQHF. The V and J genes are TRBV7-9 and TRBJ1-5; no reliable D call. V lost 5 bases, J lost 5 bases, and 7 bases lay in between. The CDR3 covers 12 residues. In germline, CDR1 is SEHNR, CDR2 FQNEAQ (reference sequence). The whole variable domain, remainder taken from reference TRBV7-9 and TRBJ1-5, is DTGVSQNPRHKITKRGQNVTFRCDPISEHNRLYWYRQTLGQGPEFLTYFQNEAQLEKSRLLSDRFSAERPKGSFSTLEIQRTEQGDSAMYLCASSREDQPQHFGDGTRLSIL.

J is TRBJ2-7 and V is TRBV15; D unresolved. CDR3 length equals 14 residues. The V end lost 6 bases, the J end lost 1 base, and 13 bases lay between the germline ends. Germline loops: CDR1 LNHNV, CDR2 YYDKDF (reference sequence). CDR3 protein: CATRNPSRSYEQYF. Written as DNA, the CDR3 is TGTGCCACCAGAAACCCCTCGAGGTCCTACGAGCAGTACTTC.

The rearrangement joins TRBV11-1 to TRBJ2-3, with D tentatively TRBD1 (5 bases). Between the trimmed V and J ends, which lost 6 bases and 5 bases, there was a span of 15 bases. Germline-derived CDR1 and CDR2 are SGHAT and FQDESV (reference sequence). CDR3 size: 14 residues. The CDR3 nucleotides read TGTGCCAGCAGACCCGCTGGAAGGGGAGATACGCAGTATTTT. Translated: CASRPAGRGDTQYF.